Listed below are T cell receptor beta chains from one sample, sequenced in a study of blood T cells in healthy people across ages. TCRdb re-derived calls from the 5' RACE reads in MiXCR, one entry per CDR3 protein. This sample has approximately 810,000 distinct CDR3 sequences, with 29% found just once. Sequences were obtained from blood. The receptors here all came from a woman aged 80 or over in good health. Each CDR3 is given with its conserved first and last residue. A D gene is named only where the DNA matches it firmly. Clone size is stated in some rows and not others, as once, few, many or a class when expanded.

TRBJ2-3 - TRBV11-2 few TGTGCCAGCAGCTTGAGGGGGACGGAAGGGGATACGCAGTATTTT CASSLRGTEGDTQYF
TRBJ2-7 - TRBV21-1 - TGTGCCAGCAGCAAAGGTCGGGGGGCGTGCCACAATGAGCAGTACTTC CASSKGRGACHNEQYF
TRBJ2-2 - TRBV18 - TGTGCCAGCTCACCACAGAGGGCAGAGAGGCCGGAGCTGTTTTTT CASSPQRAERPELFF
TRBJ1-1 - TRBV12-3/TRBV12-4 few TGTGCCAGCAGTTTTTTCAGGAACACTGAAGCTTTCTTT CASSFFRNTEAFF
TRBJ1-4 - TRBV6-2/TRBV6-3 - TGTACCAGCAGTCTGACGGGAACCGGAGAGGAAAAACTGTTTTTT CTSSLTGTGEEKLFF
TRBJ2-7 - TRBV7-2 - TGTGCCAGCAGCTGGGCAGGGACCCGGCCCTCCTACGAGCAGTACTTC CASSWAGTRPSYEQYF
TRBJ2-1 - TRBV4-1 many TGCGCCAGCAGCCAAAGGATATTAGGAGGTAACAACTACGCAAACAATGAGCAGTTCTTC CASSQRILGGNNYANNEQFF
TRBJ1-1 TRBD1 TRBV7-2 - TGTGCCAGCAGCTTAAGGGGGGGGACAGGGGCCCTTAACACTGAAGCTTTCTTT CASSLRGGTGALNTEAFF
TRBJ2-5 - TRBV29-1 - TGCAGCGTTGATGCGGGTTGGGAGACCCAGTACTTC CSVDAGWETQYF
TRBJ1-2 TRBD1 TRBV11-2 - TGTGCCAGCAGCTCCTTTCAGGGGGCCGGCTACACCTTC CASSSFQGAGYTF
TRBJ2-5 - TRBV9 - TGTGCCAGCAGCGTAGGGGCAGACTCAGAGACCCAGTACTTC CASSVGADSETQYF
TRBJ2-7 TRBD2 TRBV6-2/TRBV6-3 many TGTGCCAGCAGTTCGAGCGGGGGGACCTACGAGCAGTACTTC CASSSSGGTYEQYF
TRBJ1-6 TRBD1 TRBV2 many TGTGCCAGCACCGACCGGGACAGTAATAATTCACCCCTCCACTTT CASTDRDSNNSPLHF
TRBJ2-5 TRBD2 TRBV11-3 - TGTGCCAGCGTGCCAGCGGGAAAAGAGACCCAGTACTTC CASVPAGKETQYF
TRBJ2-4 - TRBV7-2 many TGTGCCAGCAGCTTAACCCAGGTAGCCAAAAACATTCAGTACTTC CASSLTQVAKNIQYF
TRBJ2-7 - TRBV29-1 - TGCAGCGTTGAGGTACTACAGTCCTACGAGCAGTACTTC CSVEVLQSYEQYF
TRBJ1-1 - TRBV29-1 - TGCAGCGTTGAAAAGGGGCCAGGTAACACTGAAGCTTTCTTT CSVEKGPGNTEAFF
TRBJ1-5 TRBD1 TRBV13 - TGTGCCAGCAGCAGGGGGCGCCTTCAGCCCCAGCATTTT CASSRGRLQPQHF
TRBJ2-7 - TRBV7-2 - TGTGCCAGCAGCTGGACCCGAGATTCCTACGAGCAGTACTTC CASSWTRDSYEQYF
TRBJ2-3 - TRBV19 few TGTGCCAGTAGTACCAGGACTATCACAGATACGCAGTATTTT CASSTRTITDTQYF
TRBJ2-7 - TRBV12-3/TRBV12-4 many TGTGCCAGCAGTTCGAGACAGGGAGGGGGGCAGTACTTC CASSSRQGGGQYF
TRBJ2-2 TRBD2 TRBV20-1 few TGCAGTGCTAGAGATCGGGGGGGCGTATGGAACACCGGGGAGCTGTTTTTT CSARDRGGVWNTGELFF
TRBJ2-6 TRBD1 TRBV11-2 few TGTGCCAGCAGCACCCGAGGGACAGGGATATTCTCTGGGGCCAACGTCCTGACTTTC CASSTRGTGIFSGANVLTF
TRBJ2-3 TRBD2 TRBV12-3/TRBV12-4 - TGTGCCAGCAGTTTGCCTCGCGGGCGTAGCGGGGGCCCCACAGATACGCAGTATTTT CASSLPRGRSGGPTDTQYF
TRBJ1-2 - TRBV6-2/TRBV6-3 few TGTGCCAGCAGGGGACATGGGTCACCTATCGCTGGTAACTATGGCTACACCTTC CASRGHGSPIAGNYGYTF
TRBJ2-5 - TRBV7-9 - TGTGCCAGCGGCTTAGGGGGGGCCGGGGAGACCCAGTACTTC CASGLGGAGETQYF
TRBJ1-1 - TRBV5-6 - TGTGCCGGCAGCTTAGCCAGGGCGAACACTGAAGCTTTCTTT CAGSLARANTEAFF
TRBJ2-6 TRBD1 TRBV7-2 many TGTGCCAGCACCCGGGACAGTATGTCTGGGGCCAACGTCCTGACTTTC CASTRDSMSGANVLTF
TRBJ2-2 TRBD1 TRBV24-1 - TGTGCCACCAGTGATTTGAGCAGGGGGCTGGCCGGGGAGCTGTTTTTT CATSDLSRGLAGELFF
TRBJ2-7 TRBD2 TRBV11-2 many TGTGCCAGCAGCTTAGATCGGGGGGGCCCGAACGAGCAGTACTTC CASSLDRGGPNEQYF
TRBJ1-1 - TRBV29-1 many TGCAGCGTTGAACGGCAGAACACTGAAGCTTTCTTT CSVERQNTEAFF
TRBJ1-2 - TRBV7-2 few TGTGCCAGCAGCTTAGGGCAGCAAATCTATGGCTACACCTTC CASSLGQQIYGYTF
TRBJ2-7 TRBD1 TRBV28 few TGTGCCAGCAGTTCACCGGGACAGGCTTCCTACGAGCAGTACTTC CASSSPGQASYEQYF
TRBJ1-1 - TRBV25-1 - TGTGCCAGCAGTGAAGGGCGGGGGAGGATCACTGAAGCTTTCTTT CASSEGRGRITEAFF
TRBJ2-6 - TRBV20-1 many TGCAGTGCTCCTGAAGCTAGCGGGGCCAACGTCCTGACTTTC CSAPEASGANVLTF
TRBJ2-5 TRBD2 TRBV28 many TGTGCCAGCAGGGAGCGGGGGGGCCAAGAGACCCAGTACTTC CASRERGGQETQYF
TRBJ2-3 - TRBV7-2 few TGTGCCAGCAGCTCGGACAGATACACAGATACGCAGTATTTT CASSSDRYTDTQYF
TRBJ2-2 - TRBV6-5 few TGTGCCAGCAGTTCCAGGGAAACCGGGGAGCTGTTTTTT CASSSRETGELFF
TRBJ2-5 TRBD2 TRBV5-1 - TGCGCCAGCAGCTGGGGACTAGCGGGGTTTGAAGAGACCCAGTACTTC CASSWGLAGFEETQYF
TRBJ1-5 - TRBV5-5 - TGTGTCAGCAGTTTGGGTCTTAATAGCAATCAGCCCCAGCATTTT CVSSLGLNSNQPQHF
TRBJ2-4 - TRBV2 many TGTGCCAGCAGTCCGGTAGCTGCCCTAGCTAAAAACATTCAGTACTTC CASSPVAALAKNIQYF
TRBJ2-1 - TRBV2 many TGTGCCAGCAGTCCCGAATCCGGGGATCCGTTCTTC CASSPESGDPFF
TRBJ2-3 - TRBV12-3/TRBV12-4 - TGTGCCAGCAGCCGGATGAGCCCAGATACGCAGTATTTT CASSRMSPDTQYF
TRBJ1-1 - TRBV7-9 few TGTGCCAGCAGCTTAGATTGGGGGCCTGAAGCTTTCTTT CASSLDWGPEAFF
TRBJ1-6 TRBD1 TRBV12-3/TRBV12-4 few TGTGCCAGCAGCCCCGGGACAGCGGTTTCACCCCTCCACTTT CASSPGTAVSPLHF
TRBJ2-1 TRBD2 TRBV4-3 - TGCGCCAGCAGCCGCCAGCGGGAGAACAATGAGCAGTTCTTC CASSRQRENNEQFF
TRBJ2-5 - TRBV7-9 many TGTGCCAGCAGCTTAGAGGGACCCAGAGGAGAGACCCAGTACTTC CASSLEGPRGETQYF
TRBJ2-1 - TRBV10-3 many TGTGCCATCAGTGAGTCGAAGGCTAGCGCCTCCTACAATGAGCAGTTCTTC CAISESKASASYNEQFF
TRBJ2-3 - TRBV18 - TGTGCCAGCTCACCTATTCCGGGAGGCACAGATACGCAGTATTTT CASSPIPGGTDTQYF
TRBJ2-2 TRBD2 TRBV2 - TGTGCCAGCAGATCCGGGACTAGTGGATCCTTCGGGGAGCTGTTTTTT CASRSGTSGSFGELFF